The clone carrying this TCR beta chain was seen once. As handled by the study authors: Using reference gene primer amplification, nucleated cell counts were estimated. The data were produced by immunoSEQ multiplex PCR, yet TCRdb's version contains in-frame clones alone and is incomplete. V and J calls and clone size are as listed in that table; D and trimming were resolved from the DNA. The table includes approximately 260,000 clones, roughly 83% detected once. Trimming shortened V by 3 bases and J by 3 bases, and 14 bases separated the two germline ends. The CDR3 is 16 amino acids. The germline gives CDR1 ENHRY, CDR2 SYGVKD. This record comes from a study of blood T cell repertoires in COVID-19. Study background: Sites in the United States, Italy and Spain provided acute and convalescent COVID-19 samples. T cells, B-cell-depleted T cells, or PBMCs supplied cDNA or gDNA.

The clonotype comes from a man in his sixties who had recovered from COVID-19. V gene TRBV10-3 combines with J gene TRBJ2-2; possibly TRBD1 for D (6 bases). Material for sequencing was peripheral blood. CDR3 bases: TGTGCCATCAGTGATAATTCCAGGGGCTACACCGGGGAGCTGTTTTTT. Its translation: CAISDNSRGYTGELFF.